This record covers a single TCR beta chain. The CDR3 runs to 15 residues. The V gene's germline CDR1 is DFQATT and CDR2 SNEGSKA (reference sequence). Trimming cost V 0 bases and J 0 bases, with 6 bases left between them. The authors made TCR beta libraries by quantitative 5'-RACE with molecular barcodes. TCRdb processed the 5' RACE reads anew with MiXCR; each CDR3 protein has one entry. The table has approximately 140,000 distinct CDR3 sequences, 7% to 9% seen once; the top ten hold about 7.1%. The sample comes from a study of CD8 T cells in ankylosing spondylitis. Source material: synovial fluid, either unsorted or a sorted T cell fraction (not recorded which). The rearrangement uses TRBV20-1 and TRBJ2-6; D uncertain. This receptor was obtained from a male donor with ankylosing spondylitis. The CDR3 here is CSARDGYSGANVLTF. The DNA for the CDR3 is TGCAGTGCTAGAGATGGATACTCTGGGGCCAACGTCCTGACTTTC.